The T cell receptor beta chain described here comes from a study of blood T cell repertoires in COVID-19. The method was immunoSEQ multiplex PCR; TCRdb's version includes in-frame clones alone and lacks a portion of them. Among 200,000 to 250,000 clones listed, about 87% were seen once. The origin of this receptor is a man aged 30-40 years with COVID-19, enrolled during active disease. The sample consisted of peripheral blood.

The CDR3 here is CASSPRTGANYGYTF. The CDR3 bases are TGTGCCAGTAGTCCCCGAACAGGGGCCAACTATGGCTACACCTTC. This rearrangement joins TRBV19 to TRBJ1-2, with 7 positions matching TRBD1. Germline CDR1 LNHDA, CDR2 SQIVND (reference sequence). The CDR3 is 15 amino acids. J was trimmed by 2 bases and V by 5 bases; bases with no gene match: 8.